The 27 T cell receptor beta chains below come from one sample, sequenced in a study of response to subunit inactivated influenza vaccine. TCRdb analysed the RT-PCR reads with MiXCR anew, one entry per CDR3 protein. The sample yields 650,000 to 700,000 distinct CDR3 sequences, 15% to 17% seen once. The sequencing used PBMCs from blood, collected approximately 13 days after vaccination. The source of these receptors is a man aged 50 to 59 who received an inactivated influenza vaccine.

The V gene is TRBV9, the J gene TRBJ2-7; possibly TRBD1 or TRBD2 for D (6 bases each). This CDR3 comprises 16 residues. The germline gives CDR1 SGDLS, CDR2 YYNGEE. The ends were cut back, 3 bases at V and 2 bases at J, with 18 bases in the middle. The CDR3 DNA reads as TGTGCCAGCAGCGAAGGAGGGGGTTTCGGGACCTACGAGCAGTACTTC. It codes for CASSEGGGFGTYEQYF.

The CDR3 region is CASNPWRTSGARETQYF. The CDR3 DNA reads TGTGCCAGCAACCCCTGGAGGACTAGCGGGGCGCGAGAGACCCAGTACTTC. The rearrangement uses TRBV6-1 and TRBJ2-5; TRBD2 matches 12 bases. The germline V gene has CDR1 MNHNS and CDR2 SASEGT. The CDR3 has 17 residues. Unmatched junction bases numbered 13, after V lost 7 bases and J lost 4 bases.

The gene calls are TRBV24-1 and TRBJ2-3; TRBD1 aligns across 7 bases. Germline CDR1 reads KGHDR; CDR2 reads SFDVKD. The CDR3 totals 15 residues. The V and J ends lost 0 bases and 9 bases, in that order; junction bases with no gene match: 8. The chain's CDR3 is CATSDLRQGFGTQYF. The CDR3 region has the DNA TGTGCCACCAGTGATTTGCGACAGGGTTTTGGCACGCAGTATTTT.

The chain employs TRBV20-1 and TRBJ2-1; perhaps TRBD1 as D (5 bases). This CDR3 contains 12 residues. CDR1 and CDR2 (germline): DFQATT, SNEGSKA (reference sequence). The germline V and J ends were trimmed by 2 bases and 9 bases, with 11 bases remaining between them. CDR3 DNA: TGCAGTGCTAGAAGGCAGGGCGGTGAGCAGTTCTTC. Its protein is CSARRQGGEQFF.

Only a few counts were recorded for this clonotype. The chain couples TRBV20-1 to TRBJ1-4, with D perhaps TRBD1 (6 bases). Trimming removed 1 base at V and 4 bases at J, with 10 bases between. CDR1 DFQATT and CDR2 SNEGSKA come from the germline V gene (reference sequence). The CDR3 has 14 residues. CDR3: CSARGGQSNEKLFF. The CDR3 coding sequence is TGCAGTGCTAGAGGCGGACAGAGTAATGAAAAACTGTTTTTT.

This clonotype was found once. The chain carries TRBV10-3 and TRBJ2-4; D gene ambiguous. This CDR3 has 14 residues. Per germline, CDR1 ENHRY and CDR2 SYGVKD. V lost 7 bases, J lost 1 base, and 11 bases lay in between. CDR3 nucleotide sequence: TGTGCCATCAAGGATAGTTTGGCCAAAAACATTCAGTACTTC. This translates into CAIKDSLAKNIQYF.

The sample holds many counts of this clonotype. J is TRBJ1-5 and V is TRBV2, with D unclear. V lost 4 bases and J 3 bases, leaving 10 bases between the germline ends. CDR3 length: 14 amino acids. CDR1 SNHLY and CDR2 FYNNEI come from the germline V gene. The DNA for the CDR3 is TGTGCCAGCAGTGTTAGCAGCTACAATCAGCCCCAGCATTTT. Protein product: CASSVSSYNQPQHF. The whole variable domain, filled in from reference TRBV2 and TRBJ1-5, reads EPEVTQTPSHQVTQMGQEVILRCVPISNHLYFYWYRQILGQKVEFLVSFYNNEISEKSEIFDDQFSVERPDGSNFTLKIRSTKLEDSAMYFCASSVSSYNQPQHFGDGTRLSIL.

The CDR3 spells CASSYRRAPAGELFF. CDR3 sequence (DNA): TGCGCCAGCAGCTACAGGAGGGCCCCCGCCGGGGAGCTGTTTTTT. The genes are TRBV4-3 and TRBJ2-2, with D possibly matching TRBD2 (6 bases). The CDR3 contains 15 residues. Trimming removed 5 bases at V and 6 bases at J, with 16 bases between. Germline V gives CDR1 LGHNA, CDR2 YSLEER.

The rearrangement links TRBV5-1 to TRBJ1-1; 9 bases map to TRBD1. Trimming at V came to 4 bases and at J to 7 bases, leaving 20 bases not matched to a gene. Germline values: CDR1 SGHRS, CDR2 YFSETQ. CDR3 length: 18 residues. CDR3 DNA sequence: TGCGCCAGCAGCCGATCCTCCGGGAGCGGGACAGGGAGTCGTGAAGCTTTCTTT. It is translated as CASSRSSGSGTGSREAFF.

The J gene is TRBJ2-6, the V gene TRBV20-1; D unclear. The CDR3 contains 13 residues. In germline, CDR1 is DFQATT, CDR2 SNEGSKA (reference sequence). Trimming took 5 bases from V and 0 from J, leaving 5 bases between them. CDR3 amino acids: CSAHSSGANVLTF. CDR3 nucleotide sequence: TGCAGTGCTCATAGCTCTGGGGCCAACGTCCTGACTTTC.

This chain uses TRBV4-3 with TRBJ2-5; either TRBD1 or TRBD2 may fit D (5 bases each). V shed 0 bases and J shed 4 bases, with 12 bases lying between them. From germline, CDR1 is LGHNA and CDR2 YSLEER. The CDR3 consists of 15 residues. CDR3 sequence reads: CASSQDPGQGETQYF. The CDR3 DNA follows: TGCGCCAGCAGCCAAGACCCGGGGCAAGGAGAGACCCAGTACTTC.

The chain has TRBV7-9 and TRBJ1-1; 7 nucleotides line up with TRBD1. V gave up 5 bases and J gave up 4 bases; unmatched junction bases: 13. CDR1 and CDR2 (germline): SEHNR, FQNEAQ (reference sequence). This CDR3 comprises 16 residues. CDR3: CASSPSKTGRITEAFF. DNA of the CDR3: TGTGCCAGCAGCCCTAGTAAGACAGGGAGGATCACTGAAGCTTTCTTT.

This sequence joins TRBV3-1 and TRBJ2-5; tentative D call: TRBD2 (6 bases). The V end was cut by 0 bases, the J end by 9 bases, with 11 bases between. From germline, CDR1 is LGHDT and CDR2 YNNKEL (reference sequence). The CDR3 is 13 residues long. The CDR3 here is CASSQELASAQYF. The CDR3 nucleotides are TGTGCCAGCAGCCAAGAACTAGCCTCCGCCCAGTACTTC.

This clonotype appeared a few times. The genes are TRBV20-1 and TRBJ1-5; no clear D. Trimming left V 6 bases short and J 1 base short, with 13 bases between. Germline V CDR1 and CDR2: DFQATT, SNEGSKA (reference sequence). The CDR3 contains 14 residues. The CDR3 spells CSAVPVGSNQPQHF. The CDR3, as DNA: TGCAGTGCAGTGCCAGTGGGAAGCAATCAGCCCCAGCATTTT.

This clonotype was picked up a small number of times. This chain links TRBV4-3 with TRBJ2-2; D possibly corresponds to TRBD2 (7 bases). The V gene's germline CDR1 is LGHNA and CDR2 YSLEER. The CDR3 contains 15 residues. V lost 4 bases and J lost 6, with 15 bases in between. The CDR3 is CASSLETGGAGELFF. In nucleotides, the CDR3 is TGCGCCAGCAGCCTCGAGACGGGGGGCGCCGGGGAGCTGTTTTTT.

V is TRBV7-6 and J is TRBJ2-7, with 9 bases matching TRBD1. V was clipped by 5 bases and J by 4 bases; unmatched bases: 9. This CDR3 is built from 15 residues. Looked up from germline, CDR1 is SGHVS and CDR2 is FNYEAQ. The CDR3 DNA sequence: TGTGCCAGCAGCGCGTTACCCGGGACAGGGTACGAGCAGTACTTC. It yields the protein CASSALPGTGYEQYF.

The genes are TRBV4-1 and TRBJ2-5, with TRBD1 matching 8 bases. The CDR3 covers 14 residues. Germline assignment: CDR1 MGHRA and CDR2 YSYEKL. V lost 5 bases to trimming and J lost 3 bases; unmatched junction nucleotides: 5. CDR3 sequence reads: CASSAYRGEETQYF. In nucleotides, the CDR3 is TGCGCCAGCAGCGCCTACAGGGGGGAAGAGACCCAGTACTTC.

CDR3 nucleotides: TGTGCCAGCAGCTTTGTGTGGTCCTCTCCCTTAAACACCGGGGAGCTGTTTTTT. Encoded protein: CASSFVWSSPLNTGELFF. The chain uses TRBV5-5 and TRBJ2-2; D remains unclear. V was clipped by 2 bases and J by 2 bases, with 19 bases between them. In germline, CDR1 is SGHKS, CDR2 YYEKEE (reference sequence). The CDR3 totals 18 residues. The full variable domain, with the rest looked up from reference TRBV5-5 and TRBJ2-2, is DAGVTQSPTHLIKTRGQQVTLRCSPISGHKSVSWYQQVLGQGPQFIFQYYEKEERGRGNFPDRFSARQFPNYSSELNVNALLLGDSALYLCASSFVWSSPLNTGELFFGEGSRLTVL.

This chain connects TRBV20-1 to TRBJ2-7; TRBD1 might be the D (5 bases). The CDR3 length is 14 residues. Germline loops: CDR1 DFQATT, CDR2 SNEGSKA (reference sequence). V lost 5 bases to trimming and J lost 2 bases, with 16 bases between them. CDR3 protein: CSAGPETEAYEQYF. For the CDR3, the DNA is TGCAGTGCTGGTCCCGAGACAGAGGCCTACGAGCAGTACTTC.

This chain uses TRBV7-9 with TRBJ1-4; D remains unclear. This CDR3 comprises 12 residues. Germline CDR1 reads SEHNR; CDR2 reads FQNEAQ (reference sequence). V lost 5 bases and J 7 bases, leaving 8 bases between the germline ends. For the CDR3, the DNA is TGTGCCAGCAGCCGTGAGGCTGAAAAACTGTTTTTT. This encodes CASSREAEKLFF.

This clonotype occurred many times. CDR3 sequence reads: CASSLDVSSTDTQYF. The CDR3 DNA follows: TGCGCCAGCAGCTTGGACGTCTCCTCCACAGATACGCAGTATTTT. The chain is built from TRBV5-1 and TRBJ2-3; D is unclear. The V gene lost 0 bases and the J gene lost 2 bases, with 10 bases spanning the gap. Germline V gene data show CDR1 as SGHRS and CDR2 as YFSETQ. The CDR3 runs to 15 residues.

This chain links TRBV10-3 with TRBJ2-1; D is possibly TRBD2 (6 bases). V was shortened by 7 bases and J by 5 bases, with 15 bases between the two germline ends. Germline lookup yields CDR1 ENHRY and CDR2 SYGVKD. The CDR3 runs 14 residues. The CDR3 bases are TGTGCCATCAAATTAGCGGCCGGGGACAATGAGCAGTTCTTC. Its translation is CAIKLAAGDNEQFF.

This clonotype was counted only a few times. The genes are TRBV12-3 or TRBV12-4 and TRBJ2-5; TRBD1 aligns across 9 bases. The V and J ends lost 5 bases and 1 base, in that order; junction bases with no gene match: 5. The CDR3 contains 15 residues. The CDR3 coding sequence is TGTGCCAGCAGTCCGGGACAGGGTATCCAAGAGACCCAGTACTTC. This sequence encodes CASSPGQGIQETQYF.

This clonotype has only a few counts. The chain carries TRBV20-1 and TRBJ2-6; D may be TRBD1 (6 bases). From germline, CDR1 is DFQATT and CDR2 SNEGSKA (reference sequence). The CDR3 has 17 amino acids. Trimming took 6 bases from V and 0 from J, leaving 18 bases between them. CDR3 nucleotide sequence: TGCAGTGCGGATCCGGGACACACCACCTCTGGGGCCAACGTCCTGACTTTC. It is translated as CSADPGHTTSGANVLTF.

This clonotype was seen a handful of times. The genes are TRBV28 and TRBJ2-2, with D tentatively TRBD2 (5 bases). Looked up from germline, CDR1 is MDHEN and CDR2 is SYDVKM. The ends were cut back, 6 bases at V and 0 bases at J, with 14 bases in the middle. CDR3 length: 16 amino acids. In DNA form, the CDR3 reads TGTGCCAGCAGCCAACTTAACGGGGCGAACACCGGGGAGCTGTTTTTT. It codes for CASSQLNGANTGELFF.

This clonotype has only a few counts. The CDR3 bases are TGTGCCAGCAGTGACTCGGGCTTGGAGCAGTACTTC. Amino acids: CASSDSGLEQYF. The chain employs TRBV6-4 and TRBJ2-7, with D unclear. The germline gives CDR1 MRHNA, CDR2 SNTAGT. The CDR3 totals 12 residues. Between the trimmed V and J ends, which lost 0 bases and 7 bases, there was a span of 7 bases.

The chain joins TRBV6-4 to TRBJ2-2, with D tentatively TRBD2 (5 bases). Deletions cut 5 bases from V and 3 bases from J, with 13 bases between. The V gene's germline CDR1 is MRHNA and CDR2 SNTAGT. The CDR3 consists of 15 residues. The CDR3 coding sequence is TGTGCCAGCAGTCCCAGCGGTCGGGACACCGGGGAGCTGTTTTTT. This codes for CASSPSGRDTGELFF.